This T cell receptor beta chain was sequenced during a study of blood T cell repertoires in COVID-19. Study-level background: The origin of the acute and convalescent COVID-19 samples was the United States, Italy and Spain. Sample material is recorded as cDNA or gDNA derived from T cells, B-cell-depleted T cells, or PBMCs.

The CDR3 sequence is 15 residues long. Between the trimmed V and J ends, which lost 0 bases and 2 bases, there was a span of 9 bases. CDR1 is SGDLS, CDR2 YYNGEE, per germline. Per the study methods: It was from reference gene primer amplification that nucleated cell counts were estimated. Sequencing was performed with immunoSEQ multiplex PCR; in TCRdb, only in-frame clones are kept and a portion is missing. The V and J calls and clone size come from that table; D and trimming were worked out from the DNA. The data hold some 200,000 clones, with about 87% observed a single time. Specimen: peripheral blood. The TCR comes from a man aged 70-80 years with acute or convalescent COVID-19. The chain combines TRBV9 with TRBJ1-3; maybe TRBD1 (5 bases). DNA of the CDR3: TGTGCCAGCAGCGTAGATTCAGGGACTGGAAACACCATATATTTT. It yields the protein CASSVDSGTGNTIYF.